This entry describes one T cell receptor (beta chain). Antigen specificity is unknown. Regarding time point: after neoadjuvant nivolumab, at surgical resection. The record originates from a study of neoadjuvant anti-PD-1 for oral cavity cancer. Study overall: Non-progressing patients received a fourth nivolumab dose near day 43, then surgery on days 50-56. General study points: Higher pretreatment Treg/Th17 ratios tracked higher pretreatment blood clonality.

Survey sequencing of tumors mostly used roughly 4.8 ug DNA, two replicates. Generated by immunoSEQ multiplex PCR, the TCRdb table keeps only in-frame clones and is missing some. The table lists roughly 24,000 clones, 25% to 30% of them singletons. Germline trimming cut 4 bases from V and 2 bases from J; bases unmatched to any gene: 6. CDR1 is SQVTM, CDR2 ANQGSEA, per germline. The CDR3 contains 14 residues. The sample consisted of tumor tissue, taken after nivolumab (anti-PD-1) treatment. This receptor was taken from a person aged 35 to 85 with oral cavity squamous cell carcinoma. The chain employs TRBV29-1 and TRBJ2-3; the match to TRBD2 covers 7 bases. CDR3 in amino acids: CSVASGDYTDTQYF. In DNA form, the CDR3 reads TGCAGCGTTGCTTCGGGGGACTACACAGATACGCAGTATTTT.